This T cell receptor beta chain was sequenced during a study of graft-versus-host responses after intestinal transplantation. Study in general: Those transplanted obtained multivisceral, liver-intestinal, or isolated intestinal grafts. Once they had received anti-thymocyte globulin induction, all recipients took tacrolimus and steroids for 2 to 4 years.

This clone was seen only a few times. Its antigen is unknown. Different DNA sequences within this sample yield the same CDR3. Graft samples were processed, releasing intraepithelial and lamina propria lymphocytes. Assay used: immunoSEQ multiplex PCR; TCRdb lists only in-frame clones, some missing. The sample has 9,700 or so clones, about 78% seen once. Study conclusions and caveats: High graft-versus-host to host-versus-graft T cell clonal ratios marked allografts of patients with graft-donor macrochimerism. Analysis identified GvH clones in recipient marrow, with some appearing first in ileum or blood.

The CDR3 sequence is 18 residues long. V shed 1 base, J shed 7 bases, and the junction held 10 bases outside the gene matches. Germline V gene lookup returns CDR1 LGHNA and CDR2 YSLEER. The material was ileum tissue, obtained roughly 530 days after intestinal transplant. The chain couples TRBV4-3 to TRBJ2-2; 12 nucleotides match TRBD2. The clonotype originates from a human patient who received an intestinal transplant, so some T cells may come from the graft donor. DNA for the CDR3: TGCGCCAGCAGCCAAGTCCTTCTAGCGGGGGGGCTTGTCGGGGAGCTGTTTTTT. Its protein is CASSQVLLAGGLVGELFF.